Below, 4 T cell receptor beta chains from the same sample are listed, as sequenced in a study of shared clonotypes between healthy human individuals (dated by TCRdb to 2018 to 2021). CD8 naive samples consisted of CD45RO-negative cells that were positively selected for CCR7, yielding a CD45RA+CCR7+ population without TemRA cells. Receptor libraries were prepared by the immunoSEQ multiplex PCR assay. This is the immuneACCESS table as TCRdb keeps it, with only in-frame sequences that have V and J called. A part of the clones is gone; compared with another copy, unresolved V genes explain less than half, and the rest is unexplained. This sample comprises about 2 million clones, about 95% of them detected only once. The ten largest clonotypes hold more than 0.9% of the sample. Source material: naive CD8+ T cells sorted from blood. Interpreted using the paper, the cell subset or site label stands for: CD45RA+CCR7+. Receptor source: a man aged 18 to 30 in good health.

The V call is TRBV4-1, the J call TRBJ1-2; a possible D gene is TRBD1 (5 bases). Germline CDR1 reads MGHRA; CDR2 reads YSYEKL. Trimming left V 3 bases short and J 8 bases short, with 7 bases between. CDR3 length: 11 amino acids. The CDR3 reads CASSHTGGYTF. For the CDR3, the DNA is TGCGCCAGCAGCCATACAGGCGGCTACACCTTC.

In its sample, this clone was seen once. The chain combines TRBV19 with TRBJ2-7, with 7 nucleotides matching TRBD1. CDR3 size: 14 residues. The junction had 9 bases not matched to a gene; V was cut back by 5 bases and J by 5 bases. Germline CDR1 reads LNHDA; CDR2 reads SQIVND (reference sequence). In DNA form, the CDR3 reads TGTGCCAGTAGTCCCTTCCCTACAGGGGACGAGCAGTACTTC. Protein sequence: CASSPFPTGDEQYF.

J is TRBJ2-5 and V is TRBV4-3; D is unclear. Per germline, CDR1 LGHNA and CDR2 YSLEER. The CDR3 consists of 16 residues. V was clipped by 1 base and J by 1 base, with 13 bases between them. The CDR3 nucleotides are TGCGCCAGCAGCCAAGGGGTCGGCAGCCTCCAAGAGACCCAGTACTTC. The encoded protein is CASSQGVGSLQETQYF.

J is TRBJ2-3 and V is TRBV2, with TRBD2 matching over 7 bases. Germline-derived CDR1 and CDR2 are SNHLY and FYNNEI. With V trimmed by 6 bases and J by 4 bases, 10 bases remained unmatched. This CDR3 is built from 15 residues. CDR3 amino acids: CASRATSWAADTQYF. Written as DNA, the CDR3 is TGTGCCAGCAGAGCGACTAGCTGGGCTGCAGATACGCAGTATTTT.